What follows describes a single T cell receptor (beta chain). This sample stems from a study of blood T cell repertoires in COVID-19. Looking at the study overall: There were acute and convalescent COVID-19 samples, and they came from the United States, Italy and Spain. PBMCs, B-cell-depleted T cells, or T cells provided the cDNA or gDNA that made up the material.

Per the original methods: Quantification of nucleated cells was approximated via reference gene primer amplification. TCRdb keeps only in-frame clones here, not all; method: immunoSEQ multiplex PCR. The D gene and trimming were derived from the DNA, and the V and J assignments and clone size from that table. The table has a few hundred thousand clones, around 89% seen once. This CDR3 is built from 15 residues. Per the germline V gene, CDR1 is SGHRS and CDR2 is YFSETQ. The V segment lost 3 bases and the J segment 2 bases; nucleotides outside the gene matches: 6. This clonotype was sampled from a man younger than 40 with acute or convalescent COVID-19. The rearrangement joins TRBV5-1 to TRBJ1-1; 8 bases line up with TRBD1. The sample consisted of peripheral blood. CDR3 DNA: TGCGCCAGCAGCTCGCTGGACAGGGTCAACACTGAAGCTTTCTTT. Its protein is CASSSLDRVNTEAFF.